The 9 T cell receptor beta chains below come from one sample, sequenced in a study of control samples from healthy donors and cancer patients. The protocol was immunoSEQ multiplex PCR, while the TCRdb copy is restricted to in-frame clones and leaves out a portion. The data show under 200,000 clones, roughly 90% seen once. The specimen sequenced was blood. These receptors all stem from a woman in her 30s in good health.

The chain uses TRBV2 and TRBJ1-1; D unresolved. Germline V gene lookup returns CDR1 SNHLY and CDR2 FYNNEI. The ends were cut back, 2 bases at V and 7 bases at J, with 11 bases in the middle. This CDR3 is built from 13 residues. CDR3 residues: CASSEYPVDEAFF. The CDR3 nucleotides are TGTGCCAGCAGTGAATACCCCGTAGATGAAGCTTTCTTT.

The DNA for the CDR3 is TGCAGCGTTCCCCCCGACGAGAACACTGAAGCTTTCTTT. Encoded protein: CSVPPDENTEAFF. The chain links TRBV29-1 to TRBJ1-1; D unclear. The germline V and J ends were trimmed by 5 bases and 1 base, with 11 bases remaining between them. Germline-derived CDR1 and CDR2 are SQVTM and ANQGSEA. The CDR3 is 13 amino acids.

The chain employs TRBV7-3 and TRBJ2-1, with 7 bases lining up with TRBD1. Germline V gives CDR1 SGHTA, CDR2 FQGTGA. This CDR3 has 15 residues. V dropped 5 bases and J dropped 2; count of bases not matched to a gene: 6. CDR3 nucleotide sequence: TGTGCCAGCAGCCCCACCGGACAGGCCTACAATGAGCAGTTCTTC. The encoded protein is CASSPTGQAYNEQFF.

The J gene is TRBJ2-1, the V gene TRBV4-1, with TRBD2 identical over 13 bases. This CDR3 has 17 amino acids. Trimming at V came to 4 bases and at J to 3 bases, leaving 6 bases not matched to a gene. Germline loops: CDR1 MGHRA, CDR2 YSYEKL. The CDR3 DNA sequence: TGCGCCAGCAGCCGTGGACTAGCGGGAGTAATCTACAATGAGCAGTTCTTC. Translated, it gives CASSRGLAGVIYNEQFF.

This clone has just one count. The chain couples TRBV28 to TRBJ2-7; 9 nucleotides match TRBD1. The CDR3 spans 15 residues. Trimming removed 7 bases from V and 3 bases from J; junction bases left unmatched: 10. The germline gives CDR1 MDHEN, CDR2 SYDVKM. The CDR3 protein is CASKGAGQGNYEQYF. The DNA for the CDR3 is TGTGCCAGCAAGGGGGCGGGACAGGGCAACTACGAGCAGTACTTC.

This chain connects TRBV6-1 to TRBJ2-3; perhaps TRBD2 as D (6 bases). With 5 bases removed from V and 1 base from J, the gap between germline ends came to 19 bases. This CDR3 region has 17 residues. Germline CDR1 MNHNS, CDR2 SASEGT. CDR3 sequence: CASSKGMGSGGTDTQYF. The CDR3 DNA is TGTGCCAGCAGTAAAGGGATGGGTAGCGGAGGCACAGATACGCAGTATTTT.

J is TRBJ1-6 and V is TRBV27; 10 bases map to TRBD1. The V gene's germline CDR1 is MNHEY and CDR2 SMNVEV (reference sequence). The ends lost 8 bases at V and 7 bases at J; junction bases unmatched: 5. This CDR3 region has 14 residues. CDR3 residues: CASSGGQGNSPLHF. CDR3 DNA sequence: TGTGCCAGCTCTGGGGGACAGGGGAATTCACCCCTCCACTTT.

This clone was seen only once. The V gene is TRBV5-4, the J gene TRBJ1-1; no definite D call. The CDR3 contains 11 residues. Germline CDR1 reads SGHNT; CDR2 reads YYREEE (reference sequence). V lost 6 bases and J 1 base, leaving 4 bases between the germline ends. Here the CDR3 DNA reads TGTGCCAGCAAGGGGAACACTGAAGCTTTCTTT. Its translation: CASKGNTEAFF.

J is TRBJ2-1 and V is TRBV4-3; the match to TRBD1 covers 9 bases. Unmatched junction bases numbered 0, after V lost 0 bases and J lost 3 bases. The CDR3 runs 15 residues. The germline gives CDR1 LGHNA, CDR2 YSLEER. CDR3 nucleotide sequence: TGCGCCAGCAGCCAAGAGACAGGGGGCTACAATGAGCAGTTCTTC. This codes for CASSQETGGYNEQFF.